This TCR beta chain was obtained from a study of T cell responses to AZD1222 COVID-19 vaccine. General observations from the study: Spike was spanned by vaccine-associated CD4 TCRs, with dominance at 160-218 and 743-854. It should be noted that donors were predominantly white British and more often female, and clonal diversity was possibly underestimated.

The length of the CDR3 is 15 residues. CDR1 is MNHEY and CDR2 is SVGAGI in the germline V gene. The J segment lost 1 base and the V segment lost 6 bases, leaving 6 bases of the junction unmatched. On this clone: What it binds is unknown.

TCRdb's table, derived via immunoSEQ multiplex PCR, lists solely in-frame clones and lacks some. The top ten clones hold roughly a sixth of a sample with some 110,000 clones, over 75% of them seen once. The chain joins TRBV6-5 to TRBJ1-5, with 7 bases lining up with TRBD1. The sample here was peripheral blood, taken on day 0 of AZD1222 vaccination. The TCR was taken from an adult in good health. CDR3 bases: TGTGCCAGCAGGGCTGACAGGGTAAGCAATCAGCCCCAGCATTTT. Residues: CASRADRVSNQPQHF.